One and the same sample provided the 20 T cell receptor beta chains below, sequenced in a study of blood T cell repertoires in COVID-19. Using immunoSEQ multiplex PCR, the repertoire was profiled, and TCRdb retains in-frame clones only, with some absent. The data contain approximately 330,000 clones, around 90% of them seen just once; the ten biggest clones take up roughly a tenth. The material sequenced was peripheral blood. Every receptor here comes from a man aged 30 to 39 with COVID-19, enrolled during active disease.

The V call is TRBV6-5, the J call TRBJ2-1; D gene unclear. The CDR3 extends over 12 amino acids. CDR1 MNHEY and CDR2 SVGAGI come from the germline V gene. Trimming cost V 0 bases and J 7 bases, with 4 bases left between them. The CDR3, as DNA: TGTGCCAGCAGTTACTCCAGGAATGAGCAGTTCTTC. It codes for CASSYSRNEQFF.

A word on this clone: Other DNA sequences in this specimen translate into the identical CDR3. This chain uses TRBV11-3 with TRBJ2-5; TRBD1 agrees at 7 bases. V dropped 3 bases and J dropped 2; count of bases not matched to a gene: 0. The CDR3 extends over 13 amino acids. Germline V gene lookup returns CDR1 SGHNT and CDR2 YENEEA. In DNA form, the CDR3 reads TGTGCCAGCAGCTTGGGACAGCAAGAGACCCAGTACTTC. This encodes CASSLGQQETQYF.

This sequence joins TRBV29-1 and TRBJ2-7; 11 nucleotides align to TRBD1. The CDR3 has 13 residues. Germline assignment: CDR1 SQVTM and CDR2 ANQGSEA. With 5 bases clipped from V and 7 bases from J, the junction kept 7 bases outside the gene matches. The CDR3 DNA reads TGCAGCGTTTTGGGACAGGGGGACCGGGAGCAGTACTTC. Encoded protein: CSVLGQGDREQYF.

This chain joins TRBV10-3 and TRBJ1-4, with D hard to call. Between the trimmed V and J ends, which lost 11 bases and 1 base, there was a span of 14 bases. The CDR3 totals 14 residues. Germline lookup yields CDR1 ENHRY and CDR2 SYGVKD. The CDR3 nucleotides are TGTGCCTCCCGTGGGAGGGAAACTAATGAAAAACTGTTTTTT. As protein: CASRGRETNEKLFF.

This clone came up once. V usage is TRBV7-8 and J usage is TRBJ2-5; 10 positions agree with TRBD2. Unmatched junction bases numbered 13, after V lost 7 bases and J lost 5 bases. Germline CDR1 SGHVS, CDR2 FQNEAQ. There are 16 residues in the CDR3. The CDR3 sequence is CASTESSGRPVETQYF. The CDR3 DNA follows: TGTGCCAGCACCGAATCTAGCGGGAGACCTGTGGAGACCCAGTACTTC. Full variable domain (rest looked up from reference TRBV7-8 and TRBJ2-5): GAGVSQSPRYKVAKRGQDVALRCDPISGHVSLFWYQQALGQGPEFLTYFQNEAQLDKSGLPSDRFFAERPEGSVSTLKIQRTQQEDSAVYLCASTESSGRPVETQYFGPGTRLLVL.

V usage is TRBV18 and J usage is TRBJ2-7; no clear D. V was trimmed by 3 bases and J by 3 bases, leaving 15 bases between them. This CDR3 comprises 15 residues. From germline, CDR1 is KGHSH and CDR2 LQKENI. For the CDR3, the DNA is TGTGCCAGCTCACCTCAGAATCTGATAAACTACGAGCAGTACTTC. Protein sequence: CASSPQNLINYEQYF.

This chain connects TRBV5-5 to TRBJ2-1; tentative D call: TRBD2 (6 bases). CDR1 SGHKS and CDR2 YYEKEE come from the germline V gene (reference sequence). Between the trimmed V and J ends, which lost 2 bases and 9 bases, there was a span of 9 bases. CDR3 size: 12 residues. CDR3 residues: CASSFRRGEQFF. CDR3 bases: TGTGCCAGCAGCTTTAGGAGGGGTGAGCAGTTCTTC.

The chain links TRBV15 to TRBJ2-7; 9 bases line up with TRBD1. The CDR3 covers 15 residues. Unmatched junction bases numbered 7, after V lost 2 bases and J lost 5 bases. Germline V gene lookup returns CDR1 LNHNV and CDR2 YYDKDF (reference sequence). Here the CDR3 reads CATSRYGDRDHEQYF. The CDR3 coding sequence is TGTGCCACCAGCAGATATGGGGACAGGGACCACGAGCAGTACTTC.

V is TRBV28 and J is TRBJ1-2, with TRBD1 matching over 7 bases. V shed 2 bases, J shed 5 bases, and the junction held 8 bases outside the gene matches. The CDR3 consists of 15 residues. Germline lookup yields CDR1 MDHEN and CDR2 SYDVKM. The DNA for the CDR3 is TGTGCCAGCAGTTTAGTGACAGGGAGACGGTATGGCTACACCTTC. Translation: CASSLVTGRRYGYTF.

The genes are TRBV7-3 and TRBJ2-7, with D possibly being TRBD1 (7 bases). V was clipped by 3 bases and J by 2 bases, with 14 bases between them. The CDR3 is 15 residues long. The germline V gene has CDR1 SGHTA and CDR2 FQGTGA. The DNA for the CDR3 is TGTGCCAGCAGCTTTCTGGGGGGACAGACCTACGAGCAGTACTTC. Protein sequence: CASSFLGGQTYEQYF.

V usage is TRBV19 and J usage is TRBJ2-7; D perhaps matches TRBD2 (5 bases). Germline V lookup: CDR1 LNHDA, CDR2 SQIVND (reference sequence). V was pared by 5 bases and J by 0 bases, with 8 bases between. CDR3 length equals 13 residues. The CDR3 sequence is CASSPGSSYEQYF. Here the CDR3 DNA reads TGTGCCAGTAGTCCGGGAAGCTCCTACGAGCAGTACTTC. Full variable domain (missing parts from reference TRBV19 and TRBJ2-7): DGGITQSPKYLFRKEGQNVTLSCEQNLNHDAMYWYRQDPGQGLRLIYYSQIVNDFQKGDIAEGYSVSREKKESFPLTVTSAQKNPTAFYLCASSPGSSYEQYFGPGTRLTVT.

In this sample, this clone turned up a few times. J is TRBJ1-5 and V is TRBV27; a possible D gene is TRBD1 (5 bases). Trimming pared 6 bases from V and 5 bases from J, leaving 14 bases between. The CDR3 loop spans 14 amino acids. Germline-derived CDR1 and CDR2 are MNHEY and SMNVEV (reference sequence). In nucleotides, the CDR3 is TGTGCCAGCAGCCCGCGGTCAGGGCATCAGCCCCAGCATTTT. It yields the protein CASSPRSGHQPQHF.

J is TRBJ2-1 and V is TRBV12-3 or TRBV12-4; D is possibly TRBD1 (6 bases). The CDR3 sequence is 13 residues long. The V gene lost 7 bases and the J gene lost 6 bases, with 13 bases spanning the gap. The CDR3 DNA is TGTGCCAGCACCATGGACAGCCCCAATGAGCAGTTCTTC. Protein: CASTMDSPNEQFF.

This sequence joins TRBV7-9 and TRBJ2-5, with D perhaps TRBD2 (5 bases). The V end lost 5 bases, the J end lost 2 bases, and 6 bases lay between the germline ends. The germline gives CDR1 SEHNR, CDR2 FQNEAQ (reference sequence). This CDR3 region has 12 residues. The DNA of the CDR3 is TGTGCCAGCAGCAGGACTCAAGAGACCCAGTACTTC. This translates into CASSRTQETQYF.

This clone has a single count. This rearrangement joins TRBV9 to TRBJ2-3; 8 bases fit TRBD2. Germline CDR1 reads SGDLS; CDR2 reads YYNGEE. Trimming at V came to 3 bases and at J to 2 bases, leaving 2 bases not matched to a gene. The CDR3 sequence is 14 residues long. CDR3 nucleotides: TGTGCCAGCAGCGGGACTAGCTCCACAGATACGCAGTATTTT. Translation: CASSGTSSTDTQYF.

This clone was detected only once. The chain couples TRBV5-5 to TRBJ2-1; the D gene is possibly TRBD2 (5 bases). From germline, CDR1 is SGHKS and CDR2 YYEKEE (reference sequence). V lost 5 bases and J 0 bases, leaving 15 bases between the germline ends. The CDR3 is 16 amino acids. Here the CDR3 reads CASRRFDGDSYNEQFF. The CDR3 DNA reads TGTGCCAGCAGACGCTTTGACGGGGACTCCTACAATGAGCAGTTCTTC.

This clone showed up just once. The rearrangement links TRBV6-2 or TRBV6-3 to TRBJ2-7; a possible D gene is TRBD1 (6 bases). The germline V gene encodes CDR1 MNHEY and CDR2 SVGEGT. The CDR3 spans 13 residues. V lost 2 bases, J lost 4 bases, and 9 bases lay in between. DNA for the CDR3: TGTGCCAGCAGTTACAGAGGACAGTACGAGCAGTACTTC. Amino acid sequence: CASSYRGQYEQYF.

The chain uses TRBV7-2 and TRBJ2-7; 10 nucleotides match TRBD2. With V trimmed by 0 bases and J by 5 bases, 4 bases remained unmatched. The CDR3 totals 15 residues. Germline CDR1 is SGHTA and CDR2 is FQGNSA. The CDR3 reads CASSLAGLAYDEQYF. CDR3 DNA: TGTGCCAGCAGCTTAGCGGGACTAGCGTACGACGAGCAGTACTTC.

The J gene is TRBJ1-2, the V gene TRBV15, with TRBD1 matching over 12 bases. This CDR3 has 18 residues. Losses at the gene ends were 3 bases for V and 3 bases for J; bases not matched to a gene: 11. Germline values: CDR1 LNHNV, CDR2 YYDKDF (reference sequence). In DNA, the CDR3 is TGTGCCACCAGCAGCCCCGGGACAGGGGGCGGGATTTACTATGGCTACACCTTC. Translation: CATSSPGTGGGIYYGYTF.

The chain has TRBV10-3 and TRBJ2-3; 14 bases line up with TRBD2. Germline trimming cut 11 bases from V and 4 bases from J; bases unmatched to any gene: 8. The CDR3 has 15 residues. Germline V lookup: CDR1 ENHRY, CDR2 SYGVKD. The CDR3 reads CASGTSGSLSDTQYF. In DNA form, the CDR3 reads TGTGCCTCGGGGACTAGCGGGAGTTTGTCAGATACGCAGTATTTT.